These 5 T cell receptor beta chains came from one sample sequenced in a study of blood T cell repertoires in COVID-19. Only in-frame clones appear in the TCRdb table, and some are missing; sequencing was by immunoSEQ multiplex PCR. Here the sample spans some 100,000 clones, 80% to 95% being singletons. The sample was peripheral blood. The receptors were sampled from a man aged 45-65 years with active COVID-19.

The chain joins TRBV5-1 to TRBJ2-2; D ambiguous. With 1 base removed from V and 1 base from J, the gap between germline ends came to 11 bases. Germline-derived CDR1 and CDR2 are SGHRS and YFSETQ. The CDR3 sequence is 16 residues long. The CDR3 DNA is TGCGCCAGCAGCTTGATCGTAGCCATGAACACCGGGGAGCTGTTTTTT. Translated: CASSLIVAMNTGELFF.

The chain employs TRBV5-8 and TRBJ1-2, with 8 positions matching TRBD1. V lost 2 bases to trimming and J lost 5 bases; unmatched junction nucleotides: 5. This CDR3 has 14 amino acids. CDR1 and CDR2 (germline): SGHTS, YDEGEE. For the CDR3, the DNA is TGTGCCAGCAGCTTCGGACAGGGCCGTTATGGCTACACCTTC. As protein: CASSFGQGRYGYTF.

The rearrangement links TRBV24-1 to TRBJ1-5, with TRBD1 matching 12 bases. This CDR3 has 14 amino acids. J gave up 6 bases and V 9 bases, and 5 bases lay outside the gene matches. Germline CDR1 KGHDR, CDR2 SFDVKD. The chain's CDR3 is CATSGQGAGQPQHF. For the CDR3, the DNA is TGTGCCACCTCGGGACAGGGGGCAGGTCAGCCCCAGCATTTT.

In this sample, this clone turned up a few times. V gene TRBV28 combines with J gene TRBJ2-2, with TRBD2 identical over 14 bases. The CDR3 length is 15 residues. In germline, CDR1 is MDHEN, CDR2 SYDVKM. J lost 8 bases, V lost 5 bases, and 4 bases had no gene match. The CDR3 here is CASSRTSGRPGELFF. The CDR3 nucleotides read TGTGCCAGCAGTCGGACTAGCGGGAGGCCAGGGGAGCTGTTTTTT.

V and J are TRBV19 and TRBJ2-7; D is possibly TRBD2 (5 bases). V lost 6 bases, J lost 5 bases, and 14 bases lay in between. Germline V lookup: CDR1 LNHDA, CDR2 SQIVND (reference sequence). The CDR3 is 13 amino acids. The CDR3 is CASSRGLGDEQYF. CDR3 bases: TGTGCCAGTAGCCGAGGCCTGGGAGACGAGCAGTACTTC. The full variable domain, its missing parts supplied by reference TRBV19 and TRBJ2-7, is DGGITQSPKYLFRKEGQNVTLSCEQNLNHDAMYWYRQDPGQGLRLIYYSQIVNDFQKGDIAEGYSVSREKKESFPLTVTSAQKNPTAFYLCASSRGLGDEQYFGPGTRLTVT.